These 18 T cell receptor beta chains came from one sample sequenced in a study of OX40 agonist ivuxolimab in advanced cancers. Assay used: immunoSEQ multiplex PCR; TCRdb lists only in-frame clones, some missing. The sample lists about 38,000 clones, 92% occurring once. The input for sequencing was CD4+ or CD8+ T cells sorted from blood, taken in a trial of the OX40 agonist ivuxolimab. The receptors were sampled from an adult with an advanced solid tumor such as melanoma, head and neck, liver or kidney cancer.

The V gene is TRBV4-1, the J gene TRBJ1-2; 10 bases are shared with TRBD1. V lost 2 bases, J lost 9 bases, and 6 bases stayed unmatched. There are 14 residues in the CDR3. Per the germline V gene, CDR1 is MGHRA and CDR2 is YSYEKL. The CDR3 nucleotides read TGCGCCAGCAGCCAACAGACAGGGGGCGGAAGCTACACCTTC. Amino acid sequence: CASSQQTGGGSYTF.

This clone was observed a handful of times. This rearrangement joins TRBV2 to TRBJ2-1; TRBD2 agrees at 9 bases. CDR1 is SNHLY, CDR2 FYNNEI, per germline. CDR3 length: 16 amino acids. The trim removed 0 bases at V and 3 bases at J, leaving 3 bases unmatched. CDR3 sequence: CASSEAQLAGYNEQFF. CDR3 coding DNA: TGTGCCAGCAGTGAAGCGCAACTAGCGGGCTACAATGAGCAGTTCTTC.

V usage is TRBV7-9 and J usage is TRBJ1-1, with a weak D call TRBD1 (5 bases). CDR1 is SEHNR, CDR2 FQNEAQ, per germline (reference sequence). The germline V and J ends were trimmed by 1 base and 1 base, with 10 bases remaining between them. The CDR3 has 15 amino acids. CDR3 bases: TGTGCCAGCAGCTTAGAGCGAGGGGCGAACACTGAAGCTTTCTTT. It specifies CASSLERGANTEAFF.

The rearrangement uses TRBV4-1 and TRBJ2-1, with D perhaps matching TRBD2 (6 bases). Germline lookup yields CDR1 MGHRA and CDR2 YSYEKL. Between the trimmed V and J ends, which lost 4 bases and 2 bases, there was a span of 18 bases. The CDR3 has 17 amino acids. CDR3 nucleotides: TGCGCCAGCAGCCCTCTCCCCGAGGGGAGGACCTACAATGAGCAGTTCTTC. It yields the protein CASSPLPEGRTYNEQFF.

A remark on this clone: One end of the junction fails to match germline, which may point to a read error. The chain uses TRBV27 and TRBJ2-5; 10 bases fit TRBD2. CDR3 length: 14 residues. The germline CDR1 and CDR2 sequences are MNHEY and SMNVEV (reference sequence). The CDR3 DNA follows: TGTGCCAGCAGTTTATCCTCAAGCGGGAGGGCCGTGGACTTC. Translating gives CASSLSSSGRAVDF.

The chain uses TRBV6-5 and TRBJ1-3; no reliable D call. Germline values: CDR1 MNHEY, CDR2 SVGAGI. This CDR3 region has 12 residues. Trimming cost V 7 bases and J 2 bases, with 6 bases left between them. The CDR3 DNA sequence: TGTGCCAGCACATCAACTGGAAACACCATATATTTT. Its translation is CASTSTGNTIYF.

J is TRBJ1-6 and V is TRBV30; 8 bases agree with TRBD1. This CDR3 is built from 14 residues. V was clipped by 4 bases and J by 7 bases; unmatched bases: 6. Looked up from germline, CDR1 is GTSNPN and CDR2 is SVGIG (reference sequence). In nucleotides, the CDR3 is TGTGCCTGGAATACTGGACAGGGAAATTCACCCCTCCACTTT. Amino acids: CAWNTGQGNSPLHF.

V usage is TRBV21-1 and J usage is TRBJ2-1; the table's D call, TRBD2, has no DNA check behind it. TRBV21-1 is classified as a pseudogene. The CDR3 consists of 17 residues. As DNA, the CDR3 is TGTGCCAGCAGCCCCCGTTGGAAAGCGGGACGTTACAATGAGCAGTTCTTC. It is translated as CASSPRWKAGRYNEQFF.

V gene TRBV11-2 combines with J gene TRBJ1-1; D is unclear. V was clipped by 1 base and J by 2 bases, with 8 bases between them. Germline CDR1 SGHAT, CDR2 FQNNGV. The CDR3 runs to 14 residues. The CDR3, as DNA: TGTGCCAGCAGCTTAGCGCGGGGTAACACTGAAGCTTTCTTT. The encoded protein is CASSLARGNTEAFF.

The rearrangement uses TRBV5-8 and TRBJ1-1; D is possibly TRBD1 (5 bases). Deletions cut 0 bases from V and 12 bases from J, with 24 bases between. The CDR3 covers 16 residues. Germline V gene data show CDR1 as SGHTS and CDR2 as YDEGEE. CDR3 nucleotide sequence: TGTGCCAGCAGCTTGGGCCGGGACGGTCTAACCTTGTTAACTTTCTTT. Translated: CASSLGRDGLTLLTFF.

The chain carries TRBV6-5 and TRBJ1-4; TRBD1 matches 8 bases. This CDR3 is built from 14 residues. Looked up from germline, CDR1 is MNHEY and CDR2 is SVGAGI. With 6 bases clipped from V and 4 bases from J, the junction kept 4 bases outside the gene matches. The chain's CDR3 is CASSWTGFNEKLFF. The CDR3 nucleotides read TGTGCCAGCAGCTGGACAGGGTTTAATGAAAAACTGTTTTTT.

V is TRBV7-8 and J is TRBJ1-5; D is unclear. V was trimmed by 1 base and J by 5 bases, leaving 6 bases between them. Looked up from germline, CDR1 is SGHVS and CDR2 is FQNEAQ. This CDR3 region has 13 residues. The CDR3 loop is CASSLGRDQPQHF. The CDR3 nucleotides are TGTGCCAGCAGCTTAGGACGAGATCAGCCCCAGCATTTT.

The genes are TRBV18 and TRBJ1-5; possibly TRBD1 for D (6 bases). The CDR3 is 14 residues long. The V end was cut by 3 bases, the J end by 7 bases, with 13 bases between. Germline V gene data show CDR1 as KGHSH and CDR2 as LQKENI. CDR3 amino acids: CASSPGQRGQPQHF. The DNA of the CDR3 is TGTGCCAGCTCACCCGGACAGCGAGGCCAGCCCCAGCATTTT.

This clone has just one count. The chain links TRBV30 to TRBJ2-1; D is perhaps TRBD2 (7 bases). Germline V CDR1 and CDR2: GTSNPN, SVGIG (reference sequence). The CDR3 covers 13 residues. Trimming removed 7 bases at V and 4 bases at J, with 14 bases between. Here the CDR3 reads CAFERDKYNEQFF. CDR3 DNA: TGTGCCTTCGAGCGGGACAAGTACAATGAGCAGTTCTTC.

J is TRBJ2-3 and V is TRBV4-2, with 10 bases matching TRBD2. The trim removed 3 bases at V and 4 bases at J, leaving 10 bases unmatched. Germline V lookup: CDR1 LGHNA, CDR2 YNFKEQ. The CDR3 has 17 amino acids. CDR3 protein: CASSQGMTSGRSDTQYF. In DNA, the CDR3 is TGTGCCAGCAGCCAGGGAATGACTAGCGGGCGGTCAGATACGCAGTATTTT.

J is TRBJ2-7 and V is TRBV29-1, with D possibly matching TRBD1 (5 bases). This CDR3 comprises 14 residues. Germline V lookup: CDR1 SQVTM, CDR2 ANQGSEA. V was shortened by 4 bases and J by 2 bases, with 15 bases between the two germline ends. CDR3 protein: CSVVVDRLTYEQYF. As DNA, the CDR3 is TGCAGCGTTGTGGTTGACAGATTAACCTACGAGCAGTACTTC.

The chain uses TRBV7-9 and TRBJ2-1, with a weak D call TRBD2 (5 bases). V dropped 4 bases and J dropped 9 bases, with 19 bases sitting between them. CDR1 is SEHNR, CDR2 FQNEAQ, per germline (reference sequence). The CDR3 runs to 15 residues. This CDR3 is CASSSTHSIEGEQFF. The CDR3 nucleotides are TGTGCCAGCAGCTCCACGCATAGTATCGAGGGTGAGCAGTTCTTC.

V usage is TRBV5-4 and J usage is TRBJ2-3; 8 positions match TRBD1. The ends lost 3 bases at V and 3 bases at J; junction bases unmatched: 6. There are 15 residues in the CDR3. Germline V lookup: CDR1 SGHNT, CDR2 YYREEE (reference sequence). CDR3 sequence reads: CASSSRQGRTDTQYF. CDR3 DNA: TGTGCCAGCAGCTCACGACAGGGGAGGACAGATACGCAGTATTTT.